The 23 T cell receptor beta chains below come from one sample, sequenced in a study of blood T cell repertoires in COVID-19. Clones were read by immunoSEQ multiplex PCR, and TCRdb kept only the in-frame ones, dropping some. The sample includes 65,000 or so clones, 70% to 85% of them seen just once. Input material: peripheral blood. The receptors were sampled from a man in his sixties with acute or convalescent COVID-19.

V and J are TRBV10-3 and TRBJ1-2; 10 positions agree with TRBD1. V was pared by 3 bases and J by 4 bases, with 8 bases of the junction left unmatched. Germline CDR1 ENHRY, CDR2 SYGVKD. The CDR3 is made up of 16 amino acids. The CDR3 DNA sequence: TGTGCCATCAGTGAAGACAGGGGGCATATTAGCTATGGCTACACCTTC. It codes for CAISEDRGHISYGYTF.

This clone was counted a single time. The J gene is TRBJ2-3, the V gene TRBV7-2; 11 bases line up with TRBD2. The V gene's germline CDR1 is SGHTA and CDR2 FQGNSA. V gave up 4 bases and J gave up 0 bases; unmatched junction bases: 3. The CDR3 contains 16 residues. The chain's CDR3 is CASSSASGGSTDTQYF. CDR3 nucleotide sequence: TGTGCCAGCAGCTCGGCTAGCGGGGGGAGCACAGATACGCAGTATTTT.

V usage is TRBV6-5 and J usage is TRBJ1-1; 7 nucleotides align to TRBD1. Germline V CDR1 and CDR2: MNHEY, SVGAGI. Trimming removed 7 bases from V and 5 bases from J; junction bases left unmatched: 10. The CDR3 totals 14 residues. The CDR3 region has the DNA TGTGCCAGCATGCTAGAGACAGGGCGGACTGAAGCTTTCTTT. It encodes CASMLETGRTEAFF.

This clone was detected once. Written as DNA, the CDR3 is TGTGCCAGTACTCTCGACAGGGGCGGGGGCACTGAAGCTTTCTTT. Translation: CASTLDRGGGTEAFF. This chain links TRBV19 with TRBJ1-1; 8 positions match TRBD1. Trimming at V came to 7 bases and at J to 4 bases, leaving 11 bases not matched to a gene. Germline values: CDR1 LNHDA, CDR2 SQIVND (reference sequence). This CDR3 is built from 15 residues.

The CDR3 DNA is TGCGCCAGCAGCCAAGATCTGGCGGGGAGCACTGAAGCTTTCTTT. Protein product: CASSQDLAGSTEAFF. The chain carries TRBV4-1 and TRBJ1-1; D remains ambiguous. The CDR3 has 15 residues. Trimming took off 0 bases at V and 4 bases at J, with 12 bases between the two ends. Germline lookup yields CDR1 MGHRA and CDR2 YSYEKL.

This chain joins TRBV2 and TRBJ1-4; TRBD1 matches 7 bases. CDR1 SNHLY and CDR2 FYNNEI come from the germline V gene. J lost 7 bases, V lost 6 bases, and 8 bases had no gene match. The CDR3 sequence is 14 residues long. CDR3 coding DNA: TGTGCCAGCAGCCTAAACAGGGGCGGTGAAAAACTGTTTTTT. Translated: CASSLNRGGEKLFF.

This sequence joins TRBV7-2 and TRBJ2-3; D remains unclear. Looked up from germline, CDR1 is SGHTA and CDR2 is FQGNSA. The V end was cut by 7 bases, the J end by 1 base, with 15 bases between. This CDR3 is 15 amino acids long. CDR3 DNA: TGTGCCAGCACGCCCTCGGTAGCTCGCACAGATACGCAGTATTTT. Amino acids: CASTPSVARTDTQYF.

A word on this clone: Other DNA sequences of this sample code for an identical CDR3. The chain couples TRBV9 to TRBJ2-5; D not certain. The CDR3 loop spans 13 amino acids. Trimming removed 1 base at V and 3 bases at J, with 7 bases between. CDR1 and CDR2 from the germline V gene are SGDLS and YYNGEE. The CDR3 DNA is TGTGCCAGCAGCGTACGCGGAGAAGAGACCCAGTACTTC. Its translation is CASSVRGEETQYF.

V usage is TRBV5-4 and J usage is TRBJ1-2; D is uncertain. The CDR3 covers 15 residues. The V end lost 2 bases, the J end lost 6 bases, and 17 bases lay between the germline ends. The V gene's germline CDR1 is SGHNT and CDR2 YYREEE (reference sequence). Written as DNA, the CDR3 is TGTGCCAGCAGCTTACCGGAGGGTTACTACAATGGCTACACCTTC. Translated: CASSLPEGYYNGYTF.

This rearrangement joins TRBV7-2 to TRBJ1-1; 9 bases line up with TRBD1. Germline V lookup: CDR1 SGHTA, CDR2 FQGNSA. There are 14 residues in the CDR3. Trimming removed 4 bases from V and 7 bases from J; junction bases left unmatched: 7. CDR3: CASSSGQGRFEAFF. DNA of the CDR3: TGTGCCAGCAGCTCGGGACAGGGTAGGTTTGAAGCTTTCTTT.

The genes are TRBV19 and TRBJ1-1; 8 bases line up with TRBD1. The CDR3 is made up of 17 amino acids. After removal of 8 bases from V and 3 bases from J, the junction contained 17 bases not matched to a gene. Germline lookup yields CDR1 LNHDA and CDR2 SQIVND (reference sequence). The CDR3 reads CASFKWAGGVGDTEAFF. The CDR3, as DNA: TGTGCCAGTTTTAAGTGGGCAGGGGGCGTGGGGGACACTGAAGCTTTCTTT.

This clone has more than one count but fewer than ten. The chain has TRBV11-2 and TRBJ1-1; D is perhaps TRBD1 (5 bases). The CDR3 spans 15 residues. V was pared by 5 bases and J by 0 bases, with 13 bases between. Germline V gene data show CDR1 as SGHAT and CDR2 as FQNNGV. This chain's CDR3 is CASSQTRVMNTEAFF. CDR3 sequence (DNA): TGTGCCAGCAGCCAGACCAGGGTAATGAACACTGAAGCTTTCTTT.

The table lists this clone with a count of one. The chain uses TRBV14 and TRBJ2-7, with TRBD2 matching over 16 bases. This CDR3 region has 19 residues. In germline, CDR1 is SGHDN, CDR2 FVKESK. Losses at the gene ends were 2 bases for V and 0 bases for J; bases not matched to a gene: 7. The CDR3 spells CASSQSGLAGGKSSYEQYF. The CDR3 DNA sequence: TGTGCCAGCAGCCAATCGGGACTAGCGGGGGGGAAGAGCTCCTACGAGCAGTACTTC. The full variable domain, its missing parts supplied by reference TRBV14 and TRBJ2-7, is EAGVTQFPSHSVIEKGQTVTLRCDPISGHDNLYWYRRVMGKEIKFLLHFVKESKQDESGMPNNRFLAERTGGTYSTLKVQPAELEDSGVYFCASSQSGLAGGKSSYEQYFGPGTRLTVT.

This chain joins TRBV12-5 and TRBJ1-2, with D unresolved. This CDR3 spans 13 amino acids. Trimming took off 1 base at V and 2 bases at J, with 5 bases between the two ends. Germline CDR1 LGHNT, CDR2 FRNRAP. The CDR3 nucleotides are TGTGCTAGTGGTTTGGACAGAAACTATGGCTACACCTTC. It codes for CASGLDRNYGYTF. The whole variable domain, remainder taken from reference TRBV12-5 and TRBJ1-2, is DARVTQTPRHKVTEMGQEVTMRCQPILGHNTVFWYRQTMMQGLELLAYFRNRAPLDDSGMPKDRFSAEMPDATLATLKIQPSEPRDSAVYFCASGLDRNYGYTFGSGTRLTVV.

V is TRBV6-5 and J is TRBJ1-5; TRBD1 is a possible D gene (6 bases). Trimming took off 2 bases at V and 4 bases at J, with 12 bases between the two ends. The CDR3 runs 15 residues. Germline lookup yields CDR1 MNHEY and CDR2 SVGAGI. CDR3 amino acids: CASSYGRTENQPQHF. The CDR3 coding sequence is TGTGCCAGCAGTTACGGAAGGACAGAAAATCAGCCCCAGCATTTT.

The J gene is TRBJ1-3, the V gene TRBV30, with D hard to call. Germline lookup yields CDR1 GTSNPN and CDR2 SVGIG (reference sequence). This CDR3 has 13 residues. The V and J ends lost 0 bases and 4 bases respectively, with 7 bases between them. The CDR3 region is CAWSVYTGNTIYF. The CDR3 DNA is TGTGCCTGGAGTGTATACACCGGAAACACCATATATTTT.

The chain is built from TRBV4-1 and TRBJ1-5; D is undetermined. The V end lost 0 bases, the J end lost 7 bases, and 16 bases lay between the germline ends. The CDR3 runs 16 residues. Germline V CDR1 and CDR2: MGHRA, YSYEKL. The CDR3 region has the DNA TGCGCCAGCAGCCAAGATCTGGGCGTTGCGCCCCAGCCCCAGCATTTT. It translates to CASSQDLGVAPQPQHF.

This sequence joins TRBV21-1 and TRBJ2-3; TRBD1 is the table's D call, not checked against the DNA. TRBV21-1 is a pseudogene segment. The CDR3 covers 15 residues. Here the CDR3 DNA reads TGTGCCAGCAGCTTACAGGGGTCCCACGCAGATACGCAGTATTTT. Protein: CASSLQGSHADTQYF.

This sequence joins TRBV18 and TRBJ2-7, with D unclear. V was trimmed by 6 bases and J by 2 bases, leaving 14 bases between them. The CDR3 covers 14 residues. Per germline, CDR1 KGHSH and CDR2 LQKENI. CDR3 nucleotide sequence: TGTGCCAGCTCGCCCGGGTTTCTAGCCTACGAGCAGTACTTC. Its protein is CASSPGFLAYEQYF.

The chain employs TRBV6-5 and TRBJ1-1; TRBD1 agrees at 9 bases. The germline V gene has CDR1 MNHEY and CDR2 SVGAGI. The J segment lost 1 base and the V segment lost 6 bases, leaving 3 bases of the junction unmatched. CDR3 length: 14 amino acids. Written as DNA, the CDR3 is TGTGCCAGCAGACGACAGGGGGGGAACACTGAAGCTTTCTTT. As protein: CASRRQGGNTEAFF.

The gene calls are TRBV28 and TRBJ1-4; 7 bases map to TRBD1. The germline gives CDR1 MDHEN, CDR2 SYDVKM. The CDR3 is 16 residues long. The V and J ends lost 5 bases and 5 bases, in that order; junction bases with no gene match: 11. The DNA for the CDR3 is TGTGCCAGCAGTCCATCCCTCGCGACAGGGAATGAAAAACTGTTTTTT. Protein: CASSPSLATGNEKLFF.

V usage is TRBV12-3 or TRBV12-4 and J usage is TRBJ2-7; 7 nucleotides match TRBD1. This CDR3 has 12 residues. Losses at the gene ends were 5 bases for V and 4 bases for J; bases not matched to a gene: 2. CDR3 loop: CASSPDRYEQYF. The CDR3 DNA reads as TGTGCCAGCAGTCCGGACAGGTACGAGCAGTACTTC.

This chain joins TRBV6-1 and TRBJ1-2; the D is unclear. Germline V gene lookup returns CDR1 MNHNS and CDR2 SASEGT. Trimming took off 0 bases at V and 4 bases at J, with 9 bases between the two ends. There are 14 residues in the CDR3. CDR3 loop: CASSEAVSFYGYTF. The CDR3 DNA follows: TGTGCCAGCAGTGAAGCGGTAAGCTTCTATGGCTACACCTTC.